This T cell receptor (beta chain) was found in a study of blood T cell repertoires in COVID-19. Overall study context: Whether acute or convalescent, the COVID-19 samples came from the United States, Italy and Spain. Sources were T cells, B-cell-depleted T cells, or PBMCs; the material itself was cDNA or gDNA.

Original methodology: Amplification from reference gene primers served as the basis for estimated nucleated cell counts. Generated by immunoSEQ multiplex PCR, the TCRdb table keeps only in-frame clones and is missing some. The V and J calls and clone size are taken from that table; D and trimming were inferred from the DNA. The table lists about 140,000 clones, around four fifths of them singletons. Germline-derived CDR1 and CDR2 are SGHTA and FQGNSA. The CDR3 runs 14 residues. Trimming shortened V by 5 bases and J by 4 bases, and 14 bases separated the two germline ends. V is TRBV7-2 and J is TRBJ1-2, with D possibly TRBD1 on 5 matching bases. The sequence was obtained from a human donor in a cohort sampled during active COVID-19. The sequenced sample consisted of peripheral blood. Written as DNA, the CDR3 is TGTGCCAGCAGCCCCCAGGGTATCGGCTATGGCTACACCTTC. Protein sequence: CASSPQGIGYGYTF.